The 27 T cell receptor beta chains listed next were all sequenced from one sample in a study of control samples from healthy donors and cancer patients. The assay was immunoSEQ multiplex PCR, and TCRdb's table has in-frame clones only and misses some. The sample lists 130,000 or so clones, 89% occurring once. Sequenced: blood. These TCRs come from a man in his fifties in good health.

V gene TRBV9 combines with J gene TRBJ2-7, with TRBD1 matching over 8 bases. The CDR3 is 13 residues long. V lost 4 bases, J lost 6 bases, and 6 bases stayed unmatched. The germline CDR1 and CDR2 sequences are SGDLS and YYNGEE. The CDR3 region has the DNA TGTGCCAGCAGCCGGGACAGGAATCGCGAGCAGTACTTC. This gives the protein CASSRDRNREQYF.

The chain links TRBV5-1 to TRBJ2-7, with D perhaps TRBD1 (6 bases). Trimming took 0 bases from V and 1 from J, leaving 11 bases between them. Per germline, CDR1 SGHRS and CDR2 YFSETQ. The CDR3 has 15 amino acids. CDR3 loop: CASSLGTRGSYEQYF. For the CDR3, the DNA is TGCGCCAGCAGCTTGGGGACCAGGGGATCCTACGAGCAGTACTTC.

The chain recombines TRBV7-8 with TRBJ2-5; the D gene is possibly TRBD1 (8 bases). V dropped 5 bases and J dropped 2 bases, with 18 bases sitting between them. Germline V gene data show CDR1 as SGHVS and CDR2 as FQNEAQ. There are 16 residues in the CDR3. CDR3 nucleotide sequence: TGTGCCAGCAGCCAAGAGGACAGGGAGGGTCAAGAGACCCAGTACTTC. This encodes CASSQEDREGQETQYF.

The chain employs TRBV6-1 and TRBJ1-2; D uncertain. V lost 3 bases and J 4 bases, leaving 21 bases between the germline ends. CDR1 MNHNS and CDR2 SASEGT come from the germline V gene. The CDR3 contains 17 residues. The CDR3 coding sequence is TGTGCCAGCAGTGACCGGGCTGGCACGGTTAAGGGCTATGGCTACACCTTC. Amino acid sequence: CASSDRAGTVKGYGYTF.

The V gene is TRBV27, the J gene TRBJ2-7; the D gene is possibly TRBD1 (6 bases). This CDR3 region has 13 residues. Germline V gene data show CDR1 as MNHEY and CDR2 as SMNVEV (reference sequence). Trimming took 2 bases from V and 5 from J, leaving 10 bases between them. The chain's CDR3 is CASSLKGHDEQYF. As DNA, the CDR3 is TGTGCCAGCAGTTTAAAGGGACATGACGAGCAGTACTTC.

The chain joins TRBV5-1 to TRBJ2-1; 8 bases are a match to TRBD2. The V and J ends lost 5 bases and 7 bases, in that order; junction bases with no gene match: 14. The CDR3 length is 16 residues. CDR1 is SGHRS and CDR2 is YFSETQ in the germline V gene. In DNA form, the CDR3 reads TGCGCCAGCAGTATTTCCCCGGGGGGGCCAGGAAATGAGCAGTTCTTC. Its protein is CASSISPGGPGNEQFF.

The rearrangement joins TRBV12-3 or TRBV12-4 to TRBJ1-2, with D possibly matching TRBD1 (5 bases). V was pared by 7 bases and J by 5 bases, with 11 bases between. This CDR3 is built from 12 residues. Here the CDR3 DNA reads TGTGCCAGCACCTTCGGGGGGTATGGCTACACCTTC. Its translation is CASTFGGYGYTF.

J is TRBJ1-2 and V is TRBV6-5; 7 nucleotides agree with TRBD1. V was pared by 7 bases and J by 5 bases, with 7 bases of the junction left unmatched. The germline CDR1 and CDR2 sequences are MNHEY and SVGAGI. The CDR3 length is 13 residues. The CDR3 nucleotides are TGTGCCAGCACCTTAGAGGGACAGTATGGCTACACCTTC. Translation gives CASTLEGQYGYTF.

This chain joins TRBV7-2 and TRBJ2-3; D is possibly TRBD1 (5 bases). CDR1 is SGHTA, CDR2 FQGNSA, per germline. The CDR3 consists of 15 residues. V lost 0 bases to trimming and J lost 0 bases, with 7 bases between them. The CDR3 coding sequence is TGTGCCAGCAGCTTAGCGACAGCGAGCACAGATACGCAGTATTTT. The encoded protein is CASSLATASTDTQYF.

The chain recombines TRBV6-5 with TRBJ1-1; a possible D gene is TRBD1 (6 bases). Germline V gene data show CDR1 as MNHEY and CDR2 as SVGAGI. CDR3 size: 15 residues. Trimming stripped 5 bases from V and 11 bases from J, with 24 bases between. CDR3 residues: CASSPLSSTGLRAFF. The DNA of the CDR3 is TGTGCCAGCAGTCCCCTATCCTCAACAGGGCTGAGGGCTTTCTTT.

The rearrangement links TRBV7-2 to TRBJ2-7; no definite D call. The CDR3 loop spans 11 amino acids. Germline lookup yields CDR1 SGHTA and CDR2 FQGNSA. With 5 bases removed from V and 4 bases from J, the gap between germline ends came to 6 bases. This chain's CDR3 is CASSRHYEQYF. The CDR3 region has the DNA TGTGCCAGCAGCCGCCATTACGAGCAGTACTTC. The full variable domain, its missing parts supplied by reference TRBV7-2 and TRBJ2-7, is GAGVSQSPSNKVTEKGKDVELRCDPISGHTALYWYRQSLGQGLEFLIYFQGNSAPDKSGLPSDRFSAERTGGSVSTLTIQRTQQEDSAVYLCASSRHYEQYFGPGTRLTVT.

The genes are TRBV5-1 and TRBJ1-2, with no clear D. The germline gives CDR1 SGHRS, CDR2 YFSETQ. The CDR3 is 15 residues long. V shed 0 bases and J shed 2 bases, with 11 bases lying between them. CDR3 DNA: TGCGCCAGCAGCTTGGAGGCAGCCCCCAACTATGGCTACACCTTC. Residues: CASSLEAAPNYGYTF.

This chain joins TRBV10-3 and TRBJ2-1; 9 nucleotides agree with TRBD1. The germline gives CDR1 ENHRY, CDR2 SYGVKD. V lost 10 bases to trimming and J lost 9 bases; unmatched junction nucleotides: 10. The CDR3 has 13 amino acids. The CDR3 region is CANRDREAGEQFF. CDR3 DNA sequence: TGTGCCAACCGGGACAGGGAGGCAGGTGAGCAGTTCTTC.

The chain recombines TRBV9 with TRBJ1-1; D unclear. CDR1 and CDR2 (germline): SGDLS, YYNGEE. V shed 0 bases and J shed 3 bases, with 9 bases lying between them. The CDR3 loop spans 14 amino acids. CDR3 nucleotides: TGTGCCAGCAGCGTAGTAAGTTCTCACACTGAAGCTTTCTTT. Protein: CASSVVSSHTEAFF. Variable domain in full (rest from reference TRBV9 and TRBJ1-1): DSGVTQTPKHLITATGQRVTLRCSPRSGDLSVYWYQQSLDQGLQFLIQYYNGEERAKGNILERFSAQQFPDLHSELNLSSLELGDSALYFCASSVVSSHTEAFFGQGTRLTVV.

Comment on this clone: This sample includes further DNA sequences coding for the same CDR3. The chain is built from TRBV30 and TRBJ1-2; D is uncertain. The CDR3 runs 12 residues. Germline V CDR1 and CDR2: GTSNPN, SVGIG (reference sequence). The V and J ends lost 3 bases and 8 bases respectively, with 13 bases between them. CDR3 sequence reads: CAWRAPGHGYTF. The CDR3 region has the DNA TGTGCCTGGAGGGCCCCCGGGCACGGCTACACCTTC.

V gene TRBV5-1 combines with J gene TRBJ1-1; TRBD1 might be the D (5 bases). This CDR3 region has 12 residues. The germline gives CDR1 SGHRS, CDR2 YFSETQ. V lost 4 bases, J lost 5 bases, and 9 bases lay in between. This CDR3 reads CASSGGVTEAFF. The CDR3 coding sequence is TGCGCCAGCAGCGGGGGGGTTACTGAAGCTTTCTTT.

The chain is built from TRBV19 and TRBJ1-1, with TRBD1 identical over 8 bases. The germline V gene encodes CDR1 LNHDA and CDR2 SQIVND (reference sequence). There are 13 residues in the CDR3. J was trimmed by 1 base and V by 6 bases; bases with no gene match: 1. The CDR3 coding sequence is TGTGCCAGTAGCCAGGGGGCGAACACTGAAGCTTTCTTT. The encoded protein is CASSQGANTEAFF. The variable domain in full, with the rest retrieved from reference TRBV19 and TRBJ1-1, is DGGITQSPKYLFRKEGQNVTLSCEQNLNHDAMYWYRQDPGQGLRLIYYSQIVNDFQKGDIAEGYSVSREKKESFPLTVTSAQKNPTAFYLCASSQGANTEAFFGQGTRLTVV.

The J gene is TRBJ1-2, the V gene TRBV7-2; D gene uncertain. Germline lookup yields CDR1 SGHTA and CDR2 FQGNSA. Trimming pared 4 bases from V and 3 bases from J, leaving 15 bases between. The CDR3 covers 15 residues. The CDR3 bases are TGTGCCAGCAGCTCCCCCGGGATCGGAGACTATGGCTACACCTTC. Translated: CASSSPGIGDYGYTF.

The V gene is TRBV7-8, the J gene TRBJ1-5, with 7 nucleotides matching TRBD1. Germline CDR1 and CDR2: SGHVS and FQNEAQ. The CDR3 has 13 amino acids. V shed 4 bases, J shed 6 bases, and the junction held 3 bases outside the gene matches. The CDR3 region has the DNA TGTGCCAGCAGCTATACAGGGGTTCAGCCCCAGCATTTT. It codes for CASSYTGVQPQHF.

The rearrangement links TRBV9 to TRBJ2-1, with 8 bases fitting TRBD1. Germline V gene sequence: CDR1 SGDLS, CDR2 YYNGEE. There are 18 residues in the CDR3. Unmatched junction bases numbered 11, after V lost 0 bases and J lost 3 bases. CDR3: CASSVGQGLIEFYNEQFF. The CDR3 bases are TGTGCCAGCAGCGTAGGACAGGGGCTGATAGAATTCTACAATGAGCAGTTCTTC.

The chain links TRBV27 to TRBJ2-1, with 10 bases identical to TRBD2. With 6 bases clipped from V and 4 bases from J, the junction kept 3 bases outside the gene matches. The germline V gene encodes CDR1 MNHEY and CDR2 SMNVEV (reference sequence). The CDR3 extends over 14 amino acids. The DNA for the CDR3 is TGTGCCAGCAGGGGACTAGCGCGGTACAATGAGCAGTTCTTC. Protein sequence: CASRGLARYNEQFF.

J is TRBJ2-1 and V is TRBV11-2, with TRBD2 matching 9 bases. The germline CDR1 and CDR2 sequences are SGHAT and FQNNGV. The CDR3 is 13 amino acids. Trimming cost V 6 bases and J 5 bases; bases outside gene matches: 2. In nucleotides, the CDR3 is TGTGCCAGCAGGGGACTAGCTCACAATGAGCAGTTCTTC. Protein product: CASRGLAHNEQFF.

The V and J genes are TRBV5-5 and TRBJ2-5; 8 bases align to TRBD1. Germline V gene data show CDR1 as SGHKS and CDR2 as YYEKEE (reference sequence). J gave up 1 base and V 4 bases, and 3 bases lay outside the gene matches. The CDR3 loop spans 14 amino acids. The CDR3 region is CASSQGTGQETQYF. The CDR3 region has the DNA TGTGCCAGCAGCCAAGGGACAGGCCAAGAGACCCAGTACTTC.

In its sample, this clone was seen a few times. The rearrangement joins TRBV10-3 to TRBJ1-4; D remains ambiguous. This CDR3 comprises 12 residues. Germline assignment: CDR1 ENHRY and CDR2 SYGVKD. Between the trimmed V and J ends, which lost 2 bases and 12 bases, there was a span of 10 bases. Here the CDR3 DNA reads TGTGCCATCAGTGAGGGCGGAGAGGAACTGTTTTTT. Encoded protein: CAISEGGEELFF.

The chain recombines TRBV29-1 with TRBJ2-7, with TRBD1 matching over 7 bases. The germline V gene encodes CDR1 SQVTM and CDR2 ANQGSEA. The ends lost 4 bases at V and 7 bases at J; junction bases unmatched: 10. CDR3 size: 13 residues. Written as DNA, the CDR3 is TGCAGCGTTGTGGCAGGGGGAGTCGGAGAGCAGTACTTC. Translated, it gives CSVVAGGVGEQYF.

The chain is built from TRBV29-1 and TRBJ1-2, with D maybe TRBD1 (6 bases). Trimming stripped 4 bases from V and 8 bases from J, with 23 bases between. The CDR3 has 15 residues. Per germline, CDR1 SQVTM and CDR2 ANQGSEA. The DNA of the CDR3 is TGCAGCGTTGGGGGTCCTGCAAGGGACAAAGGGGGCTACACCTTC. Protein sequence: CSVGGPARDKGGYTF.

The sample holds a few counts of this clone. V gene TRBV11-2 combines with J gene TRBJ2-1; D remains unclear. V was cut by 5 bases and J by 7 bases, with 9 bases left in between. CDR1 SGHAT and CDR2 FQNNGV come from the germline V gene. The CDR3 is made up of 12 amino acids. CDR3 loop: CASSPNRNEQFF. Here the CDR3 DNA reads TGTGCCAGCAGCCCGAACAGAAATGAGCAGTTCTTC.